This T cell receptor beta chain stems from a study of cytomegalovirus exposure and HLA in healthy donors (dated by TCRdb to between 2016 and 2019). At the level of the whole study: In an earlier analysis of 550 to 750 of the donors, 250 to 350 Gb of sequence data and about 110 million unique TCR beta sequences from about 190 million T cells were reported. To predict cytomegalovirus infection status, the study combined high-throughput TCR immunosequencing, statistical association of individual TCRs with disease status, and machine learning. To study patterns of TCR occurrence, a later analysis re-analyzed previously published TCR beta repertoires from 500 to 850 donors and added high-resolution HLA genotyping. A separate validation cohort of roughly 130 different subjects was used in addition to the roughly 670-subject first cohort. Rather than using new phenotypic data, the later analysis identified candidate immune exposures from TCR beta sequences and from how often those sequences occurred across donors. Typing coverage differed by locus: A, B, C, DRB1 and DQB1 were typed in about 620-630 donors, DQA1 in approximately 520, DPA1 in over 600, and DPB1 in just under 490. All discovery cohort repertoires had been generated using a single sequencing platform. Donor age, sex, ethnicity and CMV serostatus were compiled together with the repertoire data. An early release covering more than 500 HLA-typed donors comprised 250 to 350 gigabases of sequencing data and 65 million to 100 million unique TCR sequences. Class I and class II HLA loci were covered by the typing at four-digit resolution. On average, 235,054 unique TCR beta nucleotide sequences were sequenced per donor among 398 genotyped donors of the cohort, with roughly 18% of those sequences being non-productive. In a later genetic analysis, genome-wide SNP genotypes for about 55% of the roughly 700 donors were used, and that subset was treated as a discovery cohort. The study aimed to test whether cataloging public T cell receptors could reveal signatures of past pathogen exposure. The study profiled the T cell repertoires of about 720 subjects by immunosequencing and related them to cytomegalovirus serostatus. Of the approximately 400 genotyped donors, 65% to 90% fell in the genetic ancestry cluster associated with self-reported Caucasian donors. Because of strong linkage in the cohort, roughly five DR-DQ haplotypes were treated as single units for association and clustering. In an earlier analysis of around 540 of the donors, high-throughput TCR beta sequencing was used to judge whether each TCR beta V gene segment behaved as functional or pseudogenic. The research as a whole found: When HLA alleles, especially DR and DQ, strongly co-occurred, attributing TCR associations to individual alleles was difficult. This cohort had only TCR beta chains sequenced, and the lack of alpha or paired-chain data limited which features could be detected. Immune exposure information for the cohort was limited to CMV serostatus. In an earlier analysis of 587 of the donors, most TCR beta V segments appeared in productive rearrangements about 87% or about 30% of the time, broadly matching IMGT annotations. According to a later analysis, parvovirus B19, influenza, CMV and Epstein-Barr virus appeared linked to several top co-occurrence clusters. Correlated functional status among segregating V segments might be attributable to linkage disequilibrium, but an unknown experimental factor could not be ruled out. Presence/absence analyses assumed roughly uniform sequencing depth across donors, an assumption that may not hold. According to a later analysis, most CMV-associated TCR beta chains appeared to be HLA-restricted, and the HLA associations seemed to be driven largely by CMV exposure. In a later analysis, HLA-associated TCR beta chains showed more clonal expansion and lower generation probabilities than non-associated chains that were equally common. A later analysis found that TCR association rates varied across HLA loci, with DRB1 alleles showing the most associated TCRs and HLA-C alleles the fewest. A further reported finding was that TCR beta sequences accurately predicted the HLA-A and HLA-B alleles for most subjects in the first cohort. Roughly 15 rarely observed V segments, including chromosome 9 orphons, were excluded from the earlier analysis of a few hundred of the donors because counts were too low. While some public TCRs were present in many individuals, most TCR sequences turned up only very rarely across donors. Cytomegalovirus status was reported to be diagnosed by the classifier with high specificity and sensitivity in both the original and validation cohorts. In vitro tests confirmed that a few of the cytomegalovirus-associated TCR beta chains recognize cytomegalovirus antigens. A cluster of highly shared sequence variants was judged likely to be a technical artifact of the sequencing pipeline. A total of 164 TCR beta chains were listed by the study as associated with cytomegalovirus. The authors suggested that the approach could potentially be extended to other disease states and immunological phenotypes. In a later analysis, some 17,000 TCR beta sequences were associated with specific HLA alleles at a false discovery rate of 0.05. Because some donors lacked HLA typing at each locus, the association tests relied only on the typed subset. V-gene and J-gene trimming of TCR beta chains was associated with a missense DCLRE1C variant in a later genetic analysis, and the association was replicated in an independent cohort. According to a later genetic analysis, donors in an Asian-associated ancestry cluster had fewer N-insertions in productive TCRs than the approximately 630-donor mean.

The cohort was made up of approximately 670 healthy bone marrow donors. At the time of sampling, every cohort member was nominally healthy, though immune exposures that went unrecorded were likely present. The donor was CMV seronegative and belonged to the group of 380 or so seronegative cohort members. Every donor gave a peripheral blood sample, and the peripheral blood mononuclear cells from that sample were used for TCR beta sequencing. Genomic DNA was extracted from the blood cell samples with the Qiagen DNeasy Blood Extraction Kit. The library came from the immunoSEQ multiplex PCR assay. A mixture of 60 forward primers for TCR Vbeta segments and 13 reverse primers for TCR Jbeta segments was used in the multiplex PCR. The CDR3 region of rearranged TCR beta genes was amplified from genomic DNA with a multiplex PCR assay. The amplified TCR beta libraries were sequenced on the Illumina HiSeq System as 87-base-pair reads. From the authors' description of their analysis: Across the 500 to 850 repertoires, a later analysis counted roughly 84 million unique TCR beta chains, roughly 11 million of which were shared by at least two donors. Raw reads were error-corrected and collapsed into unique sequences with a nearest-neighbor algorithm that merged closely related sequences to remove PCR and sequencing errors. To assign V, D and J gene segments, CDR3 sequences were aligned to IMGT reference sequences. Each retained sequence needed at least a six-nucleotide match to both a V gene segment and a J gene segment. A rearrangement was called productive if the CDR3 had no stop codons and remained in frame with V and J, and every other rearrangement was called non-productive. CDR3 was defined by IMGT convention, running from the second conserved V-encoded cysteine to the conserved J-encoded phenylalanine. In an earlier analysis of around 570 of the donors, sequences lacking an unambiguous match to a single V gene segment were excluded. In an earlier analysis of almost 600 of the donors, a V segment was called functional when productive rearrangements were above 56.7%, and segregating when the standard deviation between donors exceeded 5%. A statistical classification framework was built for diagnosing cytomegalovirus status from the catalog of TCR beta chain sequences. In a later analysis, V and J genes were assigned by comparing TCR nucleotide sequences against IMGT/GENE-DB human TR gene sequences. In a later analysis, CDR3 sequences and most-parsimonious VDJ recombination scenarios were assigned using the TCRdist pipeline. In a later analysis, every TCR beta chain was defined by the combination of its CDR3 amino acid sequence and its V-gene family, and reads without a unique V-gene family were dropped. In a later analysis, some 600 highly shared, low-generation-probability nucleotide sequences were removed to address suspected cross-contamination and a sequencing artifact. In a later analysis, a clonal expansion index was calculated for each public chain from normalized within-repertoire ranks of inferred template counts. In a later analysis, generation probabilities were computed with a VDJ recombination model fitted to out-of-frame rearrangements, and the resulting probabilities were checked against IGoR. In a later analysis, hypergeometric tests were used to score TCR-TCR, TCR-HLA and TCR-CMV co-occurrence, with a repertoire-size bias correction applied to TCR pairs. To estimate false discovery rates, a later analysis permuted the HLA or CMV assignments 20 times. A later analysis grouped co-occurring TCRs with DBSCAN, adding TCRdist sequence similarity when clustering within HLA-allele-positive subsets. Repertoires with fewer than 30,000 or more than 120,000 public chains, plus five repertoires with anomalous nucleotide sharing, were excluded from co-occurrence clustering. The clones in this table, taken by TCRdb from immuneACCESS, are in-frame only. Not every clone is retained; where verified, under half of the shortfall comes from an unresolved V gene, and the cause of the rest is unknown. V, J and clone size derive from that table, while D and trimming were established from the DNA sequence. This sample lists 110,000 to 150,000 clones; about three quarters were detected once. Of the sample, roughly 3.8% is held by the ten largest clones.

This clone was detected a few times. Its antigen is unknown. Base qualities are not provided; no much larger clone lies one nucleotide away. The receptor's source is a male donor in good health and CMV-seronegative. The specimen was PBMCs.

Here is the DNA: TGTGCCAGTAGTACGCGACAGGGGACAAAAGGCGAGCAGTACTTC. It translates to CASSTRQGTKGEQYF. Recombination linked TRBV19 to TRBJ2-7; 8 central bases correspond to TRBD1. The CDR3 runs 15 amino acids, cysteine and phenylalanine included. Of the read, only the CDR3 DNA is kept; its 45 bases are in frame from base 1. According to the germline V gene (reference sequence), CDR1 reads LNHDA and CDR2 reads SQIVND. Trimming accounts for 4 bases at V and 6 bases at J, while the number of junction bases matched to no gene is 11. Joined to the reference TRBV19 and TRBJ2-7 proteins, this CDR3 gives the full variable domain: DGGITQSPKYLFRKEGQNVTLSCEQNLNHDAMYWYRQDPGQGLRLIYYSQIVNDFQKGDIAEGYSVSREKKESFPLTVTSAQKNPTAFYLCASSTRQGTKGEQYFGPGTRLTVT.